This T cell receptor beta chain was recorded in a study of spatial heterogeneity in lung cancer. The study, taken as a whole, reports: Tumors with more nonsynonymous mutations had more expanded intratumoral alpha and beta TCRs.

Ten or more counts support this clonotype. Its target is unknown. This CDR3 is built from 15 residues. V lost 3 bases, J lost 8 bases, and 14 bases lay in between. CDR1 is MNHNS and CDR2 is SASEGT in the germline V gene. In TCRdb, the 5' RACE reads were re-called with MiXCR into one record per CDR3 protein. The sample includes approximately 8,500 distinct CDR3 sequences, more than 5% of them seen just once. Noted time point: sample taken at primary tumor resection. Whole RNA came from tumor, nontumor lung or frozen PBMC and was sequenced without being sorted. Sequenced here: lung tumor tissue, sampled at surgery. This sequence originates from a male donor with early-stage non-small cell lung cancer. The V call is TRBV6-1, the J call TRBJ1-6; no clear D. The CDR3 bases are TGTGCCAGCAGTGACTTCTTTCTTAAGGATTCACCCCTCCACTTT. Amino acid sequence: CASSDFFLKDSPLHF.